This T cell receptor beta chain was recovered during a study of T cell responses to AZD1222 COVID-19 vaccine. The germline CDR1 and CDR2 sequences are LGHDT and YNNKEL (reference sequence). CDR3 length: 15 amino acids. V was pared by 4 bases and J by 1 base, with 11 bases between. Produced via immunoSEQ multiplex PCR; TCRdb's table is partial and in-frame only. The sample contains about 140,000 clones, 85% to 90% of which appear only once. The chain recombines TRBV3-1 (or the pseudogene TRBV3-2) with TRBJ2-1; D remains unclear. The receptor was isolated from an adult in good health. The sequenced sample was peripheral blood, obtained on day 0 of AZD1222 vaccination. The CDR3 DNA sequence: TGTGCCAGCAGCCGTGCAGGTGGTTCCTACAATGAGCAGTTCTTC. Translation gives CASSRAGGSYNEQFF.